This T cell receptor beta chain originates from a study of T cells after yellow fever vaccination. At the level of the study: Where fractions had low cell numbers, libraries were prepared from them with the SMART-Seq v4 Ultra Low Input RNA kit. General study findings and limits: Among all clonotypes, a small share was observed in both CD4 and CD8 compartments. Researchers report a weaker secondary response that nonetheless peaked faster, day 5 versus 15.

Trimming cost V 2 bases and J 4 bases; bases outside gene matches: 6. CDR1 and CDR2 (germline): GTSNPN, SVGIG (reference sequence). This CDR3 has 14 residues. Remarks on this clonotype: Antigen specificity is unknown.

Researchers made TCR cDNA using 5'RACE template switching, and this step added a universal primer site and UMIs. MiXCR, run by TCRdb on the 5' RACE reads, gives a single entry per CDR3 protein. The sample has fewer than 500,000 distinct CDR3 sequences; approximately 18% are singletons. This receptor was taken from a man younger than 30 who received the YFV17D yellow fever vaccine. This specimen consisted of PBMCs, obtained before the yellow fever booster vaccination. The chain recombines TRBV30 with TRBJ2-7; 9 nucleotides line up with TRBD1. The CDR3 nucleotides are TGTGCCTGGAGTATCGGGACAGGGCCGTACGAGCAGTACTTC. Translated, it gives CAWSIGTGPYEQYF.